This TCR beta chain came from a study of blood T cell repertoires in COVID-19. In the study overall: COVID-19 samples, acute and convalescent, were from the United States, Italy and Spain. T cells, B-cell-depleted T cells, or PBMCs provided the cDNA or gDNA that served as material.

Residents of under 25 US areas, aged roughly 18 to 89 years, made up the participants. Assignment of participants to cohorts was predicated upon participant-reported clinical history. Profiling relied on immunoSEQ multiplex PCR, and the TCRdb table lists in-frame clones only, not all of them. This sample has hundreds of thousands of clones, with around 90% found just once. After removal of 7 bases from V and 5 bases from J, the junction contained 4 bases not matched to a gene. Germline V lookup: CDR1 MNHEY, CDR2 SVGAGI. The CDR3 runs to 15 residues. The sequence was collected from a woman aged 40 to 55 with acute COVID-19. Input material: PBMCs or T cells enriched from blood (not recorded which). This rearrangement joins TRBV6-5 to TRBJ2-3; TRBD2 agrees at 15 bases. The DNA for the CDR3 is TGTGCCAGCACATTGGGACTAGCGGGGGGAGATACGCAGTATTTT. This gives the protein CASTLGLAGGDTQYF.